This T cell receptor (beta chain) was obtained from a study of blood T cells in healthy people across ages. The CDR3 has 13 residues. V gave up 3 bases and J gave up 2 bases; unmatched junction bases: 1. Germline values: CDR1 SGHKS, CDR2 YYEKEE (reference sequence). At least 6 micrograms of total RNA were extracted per sample. Overall study results and limits: Per million T cells, TCR beta diversity dropped roughly linearly as age increased.

To note about this clonotype: The target antigen is unknown.

Primed by a sample-barcoded 5' primer and a J-beta primer mix, a second PCR proceeded for about 6 to 11 cycles. Each CDR3 protein gets one entry after TCRdb re-called the 5' RACE reads with MiXCR. The sample records 850,000 to 1,100,000 distinct CDR3 sequences, 35% to 45% being singletons. This chain connects TRBV5-5 to TRBJ2-7; 8 bases map to TRBD1. The receptor was isolated from a young man in good health. The sequenced sample consisted of blood. CDR3 region: CASSWGQAYEQYF. The CDR3 nucleotides are TGTGCCAGCAGCTGGGGACAGGCCTACGAGCAGTACTTC.